This is a list of T cell receptor beta chains from one sample in a study of T cell changes during pregnancy in multiple sclerosis. Produced via immunoSEQ multiplex PCR; TCRdb's table is partial and in-frame only. Among some 59,000 clones listed, approximately 91% were seen once. The sample here was peripheral blood, taken in the second trimester of pregnancy. These receptors were obtained from a female donor with multiple sclerosis, enrolled in a pregnancy study. The CDR3 runs from the conserved cysteine through the conserved F or W. D genes are given only for firm matches. Size values are once, few and many counts, or a class for expanded clones, and some rows have none.

size: few
V: TRBV29-1
D: -
J: TRBJ1-2
DNA: TGCAGCGTCGCCGCACAGAGTACTAACTATGGCTACACCTTC
CDR3: CSVAAQSTNYGYTF

size: -
V: TRBV7-8
D: -
J: TRBJ1-5
DNA: TGTGCCAGCAGCTTAAGGTGGAGAGATCAGCCCCAGCATTTT
CDR3: CASSLRWRDQPQHF

size: -
V: TRBV6-4
D: TRBD2
J: TRBJ2-3
DNA: TGTGCCAGCAGTGTAGCGGGTAGCACAGATACGCAGTATTTT
CDR3: CASSVAGSTDTQYF

size: -
V: TRBV7-2
D: -
J: TRBJ2-5
DNA: TGTGCCAGCAGCTCCCCCCGAGTAGCGAGGGAGACCCAGTACTTC
CDR3: CASSSPRVARETQYF

size: -
V: TRBV28
D: -
J: TRBJ1-5
DNA: TGTGCCAGCAGCCTCGGGCCGGGGTATAGGTGGTATTCGCCCCAGCATTTT
CDR3: CASSLGPGYRWYSPQHF

size: -
V: TRBV7-9
D: TRBD2
J: TRBJ2-1
DNA: TGTGCCAGCAGCTTGACTGCTAGCGGGATTTACAATGAGCAGTTCTTC
CDR3: CASSLTASGIYNEQFF

size: few
V: TRBV29-1
D: TRBD2
J: TRBJ2-5
DNA: TGCAGCGGGGGGCCCACTAGCGGGGGGCGGGAGACCCAGTACTTC
CDR3: CSGGPTSGGRETQYF

size: -
V: TRBV7-8
D: TRBD1
J: TRBJ1-1
DNA: TGTGCCAGCAGCACTCCATGGACAGGGAGTCGGCAAGCTTTCTTT
CDR3: CASSTPWTGSRQAFF

size: -
V: TRBV7-2
D: -
J: TRBJ2-5
DNA: TGTGCCAGCAGGAAAGCTAGCAAAGAGACCCAGTACTTC
CDR3: CASRKASKETQYF

size: -
V: TRBV19
D: -
J: TRBJ1-1
DNA: TGTGCCAGTAGTATGGGACTTCAAGGTGAAGCTTTCTTT
CDR3: CASSMGLQGEAFF

size: -
V: TRBV5-1
D: -
J: TRBJ2-7
DNA: TGCGCCAGCAGCCACTACCCCACGGCGGGAGAGCAGTACTTC
CDR3: CASSHYPTAGEQYF

size: -
V: TRBV7-2
D: -
J: TRBJ1-1
DNA: TGTGCCAGCAGCTTAGTTCCAGGGGTTGAAGCTTTCTTT
CDR3: CASSLVPGVEAFF

size: -
V: TRBV5-1
D: TRBD2
J: TRBJ2-1
DNA: TGCGCCAGCAGCTCTCCGACTAGCGGCGACAATGAGCAGTTCTTC
CDR3: CASSSPTSGDNEQFF

size: -
V: TRBV7-6
D: TRBD1
J: TRBJ2-7
DNA: TGTGCCAGCAGCTTAGAGACAGGGGTAACCTACGAGCAGTACTTC
CDR3: CASSLETGVTYEQYF

size: -
V: TRBV28
D: -
J: TRBJ2-3
DNA: TGTGCCAGCAGTTTCCCCTCGCCAGGGGCCGATACGCAGTATTTT
CDR3: CASSFPSPGADTQYF

size: -
V: TRBV5-4
D: TRBD1
J: TRBJ1-2
DNA: TGTGCCAGCAGCTTGGACAGGGGGCAGCACTATGGCTACACCTTC
CDR3: CASSLDRGQHYGYTF

size: -
V: TRBV5-1
D: TRBD1
J: TRBJ2-7
DNA: TGCGCCAGCAGCTTAACAGGGGGCGCCTACGAGCAGTACTTC
CDR3: CASSLTGGAYEQYF

size: -
V: TRBV18
D: TRBD1
J: TRBJ1-5
DNA: TGTGCCAGCTCACCGGAGGGACAGGGCGGTCAGCCCCAGCATTTT
CDR3: CASSPEGQGGQPQHF

size: few
V: TRBV5-4
D: -
J: TRBJ1-2
DNA: TGTGCCAGCAGCTTAGCAGGGTCTAGTGGCTACACCTTC
CDR3: CASSLAGSSGYTF

size: -
V: TRBV7-2
D: -
J: TRBJ1-1
DNA: -
CDR3: CASSLERETEAFF

size: -
V: TRBV7-7
D: TRBD1
J: TRBJ2-5
DNA: TGTGCTAGCAGCCCGGGGACAGGAAGAGAGACCCAGTACTTC
CDR3: CASSPGTGRETQYF

size: -
V: TRBV19
D: -
J: TRBJ1-5
DNA: TGTGCCAGTAGTATCAGGGATAACAATCAGCCCCAGCATTTT
CDR3: CASSIRDNNQPQHF

size: -
V: TRBV5-1
D: TRBD2
J: TRBJ2-3
DNA: TGCGCCAGCAGCTTGGGACTAGCGGGGGCAGATACGCAGTATTTT
CDR3: CASSLGLAGADTQYF

size: -
V: TRBV4-2
D: -
J: TRBJ1-2
DNA: TGTGCCAGCAGCCAAGATAGGTACGAGGCAGACTATGGCTACACCTTC
CDR3: CASSQDRYEADYGYTF

size: -
V: TRBV7-9
D: -
J: TRBJ1-2
DNA: TGTGCCAGCAGCCCCTACTTCCCTGGGGCTGGCTACACCTTC
CDR3: CASSPYFPGAGYTF

size: -
V: TRBV30
D: -
J: TRBJ1-2
DNA: TGTGCCTGGGGCCCTGGCAAATACTATGGCTACACCTTC
CDR3: CAWGPGKYYGYTF

size: -
V: TRBV5-1
D: -
J: TRBJ2-1
DNA: TGCGCCAGCAGCCTTAAACTAGCAAATGAGCAGTTCTTC
CDR3: CASSLKLANEQFF

size: few
V: TRBV10-3
D: -
J: TRBJ1-1
DNA: TGTGCCATCAGTGAGGGGGCAGGATTCACTGAAGCTTTCTTT
CDR3: CAISEGAGFTEAFF

size: -
V: TRBV7-2
D: -
J: TRBJ2-4
DNA: TGTGCCAGCAGCTTAGCTCGAGCCAAAAACATTCAGTACTTC
CDR3: CASSLARAKNIQYF